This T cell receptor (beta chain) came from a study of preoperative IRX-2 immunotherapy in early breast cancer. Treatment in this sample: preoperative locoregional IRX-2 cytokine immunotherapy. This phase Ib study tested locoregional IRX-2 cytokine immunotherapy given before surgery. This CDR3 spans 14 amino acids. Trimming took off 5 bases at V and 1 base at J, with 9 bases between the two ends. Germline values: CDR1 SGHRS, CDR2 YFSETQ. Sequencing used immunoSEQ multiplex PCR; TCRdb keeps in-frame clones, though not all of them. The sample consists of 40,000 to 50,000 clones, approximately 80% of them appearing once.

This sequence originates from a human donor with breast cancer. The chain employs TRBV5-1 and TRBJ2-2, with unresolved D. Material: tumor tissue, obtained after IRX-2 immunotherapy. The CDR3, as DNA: TGCGCCAGCAGACCCGCCCAGAACACCGGGGAGCTGTTTTTT. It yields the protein CASRPAQNTGELFF. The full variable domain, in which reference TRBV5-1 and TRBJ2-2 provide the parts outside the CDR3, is KAGVTQTPRYLIKTRGQQVTLSCSPISGHRSVSWYQQTPGQGLQFLFEYFSETQRNKGNFPGRFSGRQFSNSRSEMNVSTLELGDSALYLCASRPAQNTGELFFGEGSRLTVL.